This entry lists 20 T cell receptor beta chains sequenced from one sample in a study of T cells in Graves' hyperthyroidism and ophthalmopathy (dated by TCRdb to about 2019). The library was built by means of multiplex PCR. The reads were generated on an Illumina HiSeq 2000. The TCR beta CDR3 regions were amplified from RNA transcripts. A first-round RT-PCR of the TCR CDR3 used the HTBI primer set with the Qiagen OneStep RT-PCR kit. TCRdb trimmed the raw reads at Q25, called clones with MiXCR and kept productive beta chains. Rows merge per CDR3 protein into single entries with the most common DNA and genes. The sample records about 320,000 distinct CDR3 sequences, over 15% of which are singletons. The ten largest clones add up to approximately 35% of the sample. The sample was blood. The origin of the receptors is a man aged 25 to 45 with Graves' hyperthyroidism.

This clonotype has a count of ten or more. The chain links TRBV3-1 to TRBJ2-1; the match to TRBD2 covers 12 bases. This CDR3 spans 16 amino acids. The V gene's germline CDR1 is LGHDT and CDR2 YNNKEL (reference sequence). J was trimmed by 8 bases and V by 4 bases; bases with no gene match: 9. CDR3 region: CASSRTLAGGIDEQFF. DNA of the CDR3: TGTGCCAGCAGCCGAACACTAGCGGGAGGTATCGATGAGCAGTTCTTC.

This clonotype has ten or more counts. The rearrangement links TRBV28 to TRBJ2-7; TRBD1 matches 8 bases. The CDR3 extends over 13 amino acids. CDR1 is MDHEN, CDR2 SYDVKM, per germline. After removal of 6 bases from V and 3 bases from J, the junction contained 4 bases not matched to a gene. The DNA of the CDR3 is TGTGCCAGCAGAAGAACAGGGGGCTACGAGCAGTACTTC. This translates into CASRRTGGYEQYF. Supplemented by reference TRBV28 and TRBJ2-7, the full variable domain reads DVKVTQSSRYLVKRTGEKVFLECVQDMDHENMFWYRQDPGLGLRLIYFSYDVKMKEKGDIPEGYSVSREKKERFSLILESASTNQTSMYLCASRRTGGYEQYFGPGTRLTVT.

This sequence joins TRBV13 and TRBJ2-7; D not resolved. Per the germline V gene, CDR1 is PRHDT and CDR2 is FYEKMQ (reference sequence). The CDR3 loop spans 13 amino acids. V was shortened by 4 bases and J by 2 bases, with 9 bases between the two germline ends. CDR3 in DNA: TGTGCCAGCAGCTCCGGTCCTACCTACGAGCAGTACTTC. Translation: CASSSGPTYEQYF. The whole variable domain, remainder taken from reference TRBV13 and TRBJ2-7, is AAGVIQSPRHLIKEKRETATLKCYPIPRHDTVYWYQQGPGQDPQFLISFYEKMQSDKGSIPDRFSAQQFSDYHSELNMSSLELGDSALYFCASSSGPTYEQYFGPGTRLTVT.

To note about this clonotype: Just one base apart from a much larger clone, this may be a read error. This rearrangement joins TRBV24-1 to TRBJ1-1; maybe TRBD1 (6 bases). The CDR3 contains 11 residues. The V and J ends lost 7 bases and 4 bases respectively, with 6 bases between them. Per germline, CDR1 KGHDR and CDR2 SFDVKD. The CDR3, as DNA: TGTGCCACCAGGACAGGCACTGAAGCTTTCTTT. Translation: CATRTGTEAFF.

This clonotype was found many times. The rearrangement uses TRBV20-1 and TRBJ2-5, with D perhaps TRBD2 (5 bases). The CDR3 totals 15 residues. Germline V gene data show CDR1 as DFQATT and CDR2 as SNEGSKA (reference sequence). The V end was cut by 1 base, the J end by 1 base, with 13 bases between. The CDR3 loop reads CSARVPREIQETQYF. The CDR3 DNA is TGCAGTGCTAGAGTTCCCCGGGAAATCCAAGAGACCCAGTACTTC.

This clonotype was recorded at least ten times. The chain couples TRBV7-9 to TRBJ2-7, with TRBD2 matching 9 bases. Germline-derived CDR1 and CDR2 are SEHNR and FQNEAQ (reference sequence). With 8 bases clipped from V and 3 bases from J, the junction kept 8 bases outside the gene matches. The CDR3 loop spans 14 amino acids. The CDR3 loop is CASSRLAEIYEQYF. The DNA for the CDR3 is TGTGCCAGCTCGAGACTAGCGGAGATCTACGAGCAGTACTTC.

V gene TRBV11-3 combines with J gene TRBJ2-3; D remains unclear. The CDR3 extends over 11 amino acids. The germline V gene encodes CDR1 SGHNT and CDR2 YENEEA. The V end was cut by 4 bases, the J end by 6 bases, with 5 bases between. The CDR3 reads CASSWRDTQYF. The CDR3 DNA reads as TGTGCCAGCAGCTGGCGGGATACGCAGTATTTT. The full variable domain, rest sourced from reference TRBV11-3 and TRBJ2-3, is EAGVVQSPRYKIIEKKQPVAFWCNPISGHNTLYWYLQNLGQGPELLIRYENEEAVDDSQLPKDRFSAERLKGVDSTLKIQPAELGDSAVYLCASSWRDTQYFGPGTRLTVL.

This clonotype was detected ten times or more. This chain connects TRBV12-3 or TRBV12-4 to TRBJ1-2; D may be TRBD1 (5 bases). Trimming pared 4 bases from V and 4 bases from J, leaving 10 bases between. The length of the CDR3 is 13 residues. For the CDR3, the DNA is TGTGCCAGCAGTTATAGACAGATCTATGGCTACACCTTC. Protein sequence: CASSYRQIYGYTF.

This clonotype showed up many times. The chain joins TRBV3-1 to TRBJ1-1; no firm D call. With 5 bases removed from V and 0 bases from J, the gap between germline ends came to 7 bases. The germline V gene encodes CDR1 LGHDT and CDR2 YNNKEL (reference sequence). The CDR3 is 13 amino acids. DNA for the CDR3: TGTGCCAGCAGCTACGACCTGAACACTGAAGCTTTCTTT. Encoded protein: CASSYDLNTEAFF.

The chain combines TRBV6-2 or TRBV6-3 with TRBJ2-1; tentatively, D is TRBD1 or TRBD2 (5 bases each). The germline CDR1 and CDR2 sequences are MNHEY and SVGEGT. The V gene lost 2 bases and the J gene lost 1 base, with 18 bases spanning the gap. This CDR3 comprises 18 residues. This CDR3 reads CASSYPSRGGASYNEQFF. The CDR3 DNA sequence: TGTGCCAGCAGTTACCCTTCCCGTGGGGGAGCTTCCTACAATGAGCAGTTCTTC.

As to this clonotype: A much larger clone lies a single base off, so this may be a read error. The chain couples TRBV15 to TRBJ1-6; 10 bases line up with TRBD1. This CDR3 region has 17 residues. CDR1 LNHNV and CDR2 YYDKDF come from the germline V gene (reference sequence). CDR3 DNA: TGTGCCACCAGCGGCCGGGACAGGGGTTCCTATAATTCACTCCTCCACTTT. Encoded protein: CATSGRDRGSYNSLLHF.

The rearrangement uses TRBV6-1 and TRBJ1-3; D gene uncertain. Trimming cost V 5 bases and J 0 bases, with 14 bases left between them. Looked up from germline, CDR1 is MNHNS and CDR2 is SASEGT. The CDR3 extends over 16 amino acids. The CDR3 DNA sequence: TGTGCCAGCAGTTCATTTTGGGCCCTCTCTGGAAACACCATATATTTT. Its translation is CASSSFWALSGNTIYF.

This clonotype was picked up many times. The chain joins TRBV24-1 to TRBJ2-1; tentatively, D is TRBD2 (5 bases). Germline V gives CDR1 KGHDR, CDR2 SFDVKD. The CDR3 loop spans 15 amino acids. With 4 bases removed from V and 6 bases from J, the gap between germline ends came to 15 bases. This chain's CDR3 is CATSDSYLGVNEQFF. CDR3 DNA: TGTGCCACCAGTGACTCCTACCTCGGGGTCAATGAGCAGTTCTTC.

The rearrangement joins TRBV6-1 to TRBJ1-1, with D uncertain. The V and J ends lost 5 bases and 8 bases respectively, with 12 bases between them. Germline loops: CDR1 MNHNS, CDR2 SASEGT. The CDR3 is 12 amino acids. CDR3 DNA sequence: TGTGCCAGCAGTAGACTACGTGACGAAGCTTTCTTT. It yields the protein CASSRLRDEAFF.

CDR3 DNA sequence: TGTGCCAGCAGCCCCGGACTAGGGGAGCTGTTTTTT. It is translated as CASSPGLGELFF. This chain joins TRBV5-4 and TRBJ2-2, with D tentatively TRBD2 (6 bases). The CDR3 length is 12 residues. V was cut by 4 bases and J by 8 bases, with 9 bases left in between. Germline V CDR1 and CDR2: SGHNT, YYREEE (reference sequence).

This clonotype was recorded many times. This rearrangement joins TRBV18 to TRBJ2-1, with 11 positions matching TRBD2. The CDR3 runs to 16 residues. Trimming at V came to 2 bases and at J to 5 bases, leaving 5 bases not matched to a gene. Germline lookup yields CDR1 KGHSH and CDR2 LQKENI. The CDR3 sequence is CASSPNLAGGNNEQFF. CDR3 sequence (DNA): TGTGCCAGCTCACCAAATCTAGCGGGAGGAAACAATGAGCAGTTCTTC. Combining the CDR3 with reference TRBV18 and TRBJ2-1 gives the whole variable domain NAGVMQNPRHLVRRRGQEARLRCSPMKGHSHVYWYRQLPEEGLKFMVYLQKENIIDESGMPKERFSAEFPKEGPSILRIQQVVRGDSAAYFCASSPNLAGGNNEQFFGPGTRLTVL.

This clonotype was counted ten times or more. The CDR3 sequence: CASSSRQRTDTQYF. The CDR3 nucleotides are TGCGCCAGCAGCTCAAGACAGCGCACAGATACGCAGTATTTT. This sequence joins TRBV5-1 and TRBJ2-3; a possible D gene is TRBD1 (5 bases). This CDR3 contains 14 residues. V lost 3 bases and J lost 1, with 9 bases in between. Germline assignment: CDR1 SGHRS and CDR2 YFSETQ.

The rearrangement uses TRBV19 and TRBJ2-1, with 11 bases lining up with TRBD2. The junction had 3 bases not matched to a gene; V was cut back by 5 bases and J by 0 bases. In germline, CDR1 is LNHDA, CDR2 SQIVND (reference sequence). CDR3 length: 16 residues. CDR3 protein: CASSHTSGSSYNEQFF. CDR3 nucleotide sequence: TGTGCCAGTAGTCATACTAGCGGGAGCTCCTACAATGAGCAGTTCTTC. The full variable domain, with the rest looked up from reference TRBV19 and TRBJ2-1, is DGGITQSPKYLFRKEGQNVTLSCEQNLNHDAMYWYRQDPGQGLRLIYYSQIVNDFQKGDIAEGYSVSREKKESFPLTVTSAQKNPTAFYLCASSHTSGSSYNEQFFGPGTRLTVL.

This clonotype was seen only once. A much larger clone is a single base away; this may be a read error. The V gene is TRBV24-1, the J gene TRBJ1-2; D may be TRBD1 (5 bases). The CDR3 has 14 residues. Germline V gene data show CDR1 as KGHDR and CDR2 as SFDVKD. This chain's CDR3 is CASSDPGTPGGYTF. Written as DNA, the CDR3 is TGTGCCAGCAGTGACCCCGGGACTCCCGGCGGCTACACCTTC.

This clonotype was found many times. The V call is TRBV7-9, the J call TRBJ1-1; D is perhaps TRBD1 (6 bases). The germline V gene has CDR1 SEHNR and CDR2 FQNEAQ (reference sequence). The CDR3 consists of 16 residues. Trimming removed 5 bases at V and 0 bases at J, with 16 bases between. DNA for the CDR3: TGTGCCAGCAGCCCCATGGACAGCGAGCTGAACACTGAAGCTTTCTTT. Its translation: CASSPMDSELNTEAFF.